A single sample is the source of the 2 T cell receptor beta chains below, sequenced in a study of T-cell memory formation after mild COVID-19. One entry per CDR3 protein, called by TCRdb with MiXCR from the 5' RACE reads. The sample yields about 410,000 distinct CDR3 sequences, 23% seen once. The specimen sequenced was PBMCs or a T cell subset sorted from them (not recorded which). The receptors come from an adult woman who had mild COVID-19 (a few samples of this study predate the infection). Cell type and time point are not known.

J is TRBJ2-1 and V is TRBV7-1; D perhaps matches TRBD2 (6 bases). TRBV7-1 is flagged as an ORF with uncertain function. Trimming took 3 bases from V and 1 from J, leaving 16 bases between them. This CDR3 has 17 amino acids. CDR3 in amino acids: CASSSQAGRVSYNEQFF. DNA of the CDR3: TGTGCCAGCAGCTCTCAGGCCGGGAGAGTGTCCTACAATGAGCAGTTCTTC.

V and J are TRBV5-6 and TRBJ2-5; a possible D gene is TRBD2 (5 bases). Trimming left V 4 bases short and J 5 bases short, with 12 bases between. Germline V gene data show CDR1 as SGHDT and CDR2 as YYEEEE. This CDR3 spans 13 amino acids. This chain's CDR3 is CASSPGIAETQYF. CDR3 nucleotide sequence: TGTGCCAGCAGCCCGGGAATAGCGGAGACCCAGTACTTC.